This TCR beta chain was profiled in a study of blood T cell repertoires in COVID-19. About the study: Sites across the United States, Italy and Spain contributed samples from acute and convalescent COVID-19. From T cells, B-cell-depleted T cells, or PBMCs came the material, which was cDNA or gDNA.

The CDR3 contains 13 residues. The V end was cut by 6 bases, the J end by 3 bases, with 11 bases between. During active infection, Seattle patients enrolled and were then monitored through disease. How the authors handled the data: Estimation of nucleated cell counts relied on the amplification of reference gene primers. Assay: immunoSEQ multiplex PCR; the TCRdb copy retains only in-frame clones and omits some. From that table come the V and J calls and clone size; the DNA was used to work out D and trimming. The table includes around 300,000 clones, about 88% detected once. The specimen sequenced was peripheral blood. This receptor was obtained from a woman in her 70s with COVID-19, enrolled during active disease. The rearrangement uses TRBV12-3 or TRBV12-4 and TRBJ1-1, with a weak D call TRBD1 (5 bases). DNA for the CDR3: TGTGCCAGCAGAACTCTGACAGACACTGAAGCTTTCTTT. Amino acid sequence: CASRTLTDTEAFF.